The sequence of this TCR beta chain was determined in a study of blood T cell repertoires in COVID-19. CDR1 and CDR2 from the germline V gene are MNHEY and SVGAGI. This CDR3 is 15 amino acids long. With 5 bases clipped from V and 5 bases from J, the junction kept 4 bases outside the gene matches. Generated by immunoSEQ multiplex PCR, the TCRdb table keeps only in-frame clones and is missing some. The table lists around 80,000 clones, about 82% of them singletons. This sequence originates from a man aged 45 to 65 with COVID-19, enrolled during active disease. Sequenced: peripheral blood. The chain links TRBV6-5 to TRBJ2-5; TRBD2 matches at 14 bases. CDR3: CASSPGTSGSETQYF. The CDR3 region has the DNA TGTGCCAGCAGTCCCGGGACTAGCGGGAGTGAGACCCAGTACTTC.